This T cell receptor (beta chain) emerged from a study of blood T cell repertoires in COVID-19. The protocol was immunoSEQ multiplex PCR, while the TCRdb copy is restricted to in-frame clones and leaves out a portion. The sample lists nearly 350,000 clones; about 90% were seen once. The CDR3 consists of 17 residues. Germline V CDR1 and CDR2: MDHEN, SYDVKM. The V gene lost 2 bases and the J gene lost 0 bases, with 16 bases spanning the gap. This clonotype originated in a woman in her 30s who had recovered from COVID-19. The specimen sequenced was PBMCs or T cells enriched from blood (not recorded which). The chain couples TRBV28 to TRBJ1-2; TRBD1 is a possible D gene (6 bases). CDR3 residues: CASSLKGGLIPNYGYTF. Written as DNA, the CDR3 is TGTGCCAGCAGTTTAAAGGGGGGGCTAATCCCTAACTATGGCTACACCTTC.